This T cell receptor (beta chain) was retrieved from a study of cytomegalovirus exposure and HLA in healthy donors. For the study at large: Most genotyped donors, approximately 81% of around 370, had Caucasian-associated genetic ancestry. General study findings and limits: In a later analysis, most CMV-associated TCR beta chains appeared HLA-restricted. Accurate prediction of most subjects' HLA-A and HLA-B alleles from TCR beta sequences was reported.

Trimming took 4 bases from V and 4 from J, leaving 14 bases between them. Germline V gene data show CDR1 as SNHLY and CDR2 as FYNNEI. The CDR3 contains 15 residues. The donors were healthy bone marrow donors. As for this clone: The antigen is undetermined.

PCR used 60 Vbeta primers and 13 Jbeta primers. The assay was immunoSEQ multiplex PCR, and TCRdb's table has in-frame clones only and misses some. The table lists about 200,000 clones, 80% to 90% of them singletons. This chain uses TRBV2 with TRBJ1-5, with D unresolved. This clonotype was obtained from a man aged 25 to 45 in good health and CMV-seronegative. What was sequenced was PBMCs. CDR3 bases: TGTGCCAGCAGTGGGGGAGGTGCCGCTAATCAGCCCCAGCATTTT. Protein product: CASSGGGAANQPQHF.